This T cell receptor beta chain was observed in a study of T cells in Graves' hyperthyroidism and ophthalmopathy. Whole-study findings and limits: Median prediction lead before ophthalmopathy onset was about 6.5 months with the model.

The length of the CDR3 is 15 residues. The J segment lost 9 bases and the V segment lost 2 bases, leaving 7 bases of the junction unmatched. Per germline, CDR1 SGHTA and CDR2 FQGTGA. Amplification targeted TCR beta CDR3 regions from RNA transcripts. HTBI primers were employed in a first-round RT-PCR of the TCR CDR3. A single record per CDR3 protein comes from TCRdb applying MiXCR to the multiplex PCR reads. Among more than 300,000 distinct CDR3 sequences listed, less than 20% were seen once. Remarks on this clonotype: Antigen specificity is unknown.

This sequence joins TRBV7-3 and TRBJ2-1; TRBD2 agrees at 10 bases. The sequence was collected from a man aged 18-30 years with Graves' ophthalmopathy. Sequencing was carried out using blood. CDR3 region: CASSLGAGGPREQFF. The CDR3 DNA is TGTGCCAGCAGCTTAGGAGCGGGGGGGCCTCGTGAGCAGTTCTTC.